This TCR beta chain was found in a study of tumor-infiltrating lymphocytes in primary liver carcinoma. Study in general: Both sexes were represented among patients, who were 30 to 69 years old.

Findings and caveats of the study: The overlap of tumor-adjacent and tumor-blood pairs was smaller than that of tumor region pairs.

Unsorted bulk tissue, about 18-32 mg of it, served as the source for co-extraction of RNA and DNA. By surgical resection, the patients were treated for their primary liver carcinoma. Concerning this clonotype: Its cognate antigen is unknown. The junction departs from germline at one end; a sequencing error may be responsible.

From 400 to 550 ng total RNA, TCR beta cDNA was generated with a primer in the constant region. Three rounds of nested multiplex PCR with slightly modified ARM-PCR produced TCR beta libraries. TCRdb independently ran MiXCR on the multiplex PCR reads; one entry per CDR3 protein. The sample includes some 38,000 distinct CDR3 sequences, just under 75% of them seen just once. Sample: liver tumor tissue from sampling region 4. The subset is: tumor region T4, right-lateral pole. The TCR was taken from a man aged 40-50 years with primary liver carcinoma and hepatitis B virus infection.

CDR3 sequence (DNA): TGTGTCATCAGTGTAGCTAGCGGGAGGGGTGGGGATGAGCAATTCTTT. It encodes CVISVASGRGGDEQFF. V is TRBV10-3 and J is TRBJ2-1; TRBD2 matches 12 bases. CDR3 length equals 16 residues. Germline CDR1 ENHRY, CDR2 SYGVKD.